This is a list of T cell receptor beta chains from one sample in a study of beta chain features in type 1 diabetes. Profiling relied on immunoSEQ multiplex PCR, and the TCRdb table lists in-frame clones only, not all of them. This sample has 640,000 or so clones, with 13% found just once. The sample taken for sequencing was naive CD4+ T cells from blood. All receptors come from a man aged 18 to 29 with type 1 diabetes. Both conserved end residues are part of each CDR3.

V,J,CDR3
TRBV4-1,TRBJ1-2,CASSQALTGGTFYGYTF
TRBV30,TRBJ1-5,CAWSVDGNQPQHF
TRBV29-1,TRBJ1-2,CSVVWGPGYTF
TRBV6-4,TRBJ1-1,CASRRTGVSTEAFF
TRBV20-1,TRBJ2-6,CSAAGANVLTF
TRBV23-1,TRBJ1-1,CASIYDLLGGSPEAFF
TRBV6-5,TRBJ1-2,CASSYSEGQGGYTF
TRBV27,TRBJ1-2,CASSPLQGNYGYTF
TRBV7-9,TRBJ2-7,CASSPQGISYEQYF
TRBV5-1,TRBJ2-1,CASSPDRVLNQFF
TRBV29-1,TRBJ2-5,CSVTLLETQYF
TRBV7-2,TRBJ2-5,CASSLGGGRETQYF
TRBV6-5,TRBJ2-1,CASSYLTGVTYNEQFF
TRBV5-1,TRBJ1-1,CASSEGQDTEAFF
TRBV5-1,TRBJ2-7,CASSLRGRPSYEQYF
TRBV28,TRBJ1-2,CASSFSDYILRYTF
TRBV21-1,TRBJ1-2,CASSKVGIYGYTF
TRBV27,TRBJ1-2,CASSLTPYDSARYTF
TRBV7-9,TRBJ1-2,CASSLAGQSQGYTF
TRBV7-9,TRBJ2-1,CASSFAGTVGLSSYNEQFF
TRBV30,TRBJ2-3,CAFGPGPLTTDTQYF
TRBV21-1,TRBJ2-7,CASSGQVENYEQYF
TRBV6-5,TRBJ2-5,CASSPDLVKTQYF
TRBV7-2,TRBJ1-4,CASSLFGLDNEKLFF
TRBV30,TRBJ2-1,CAWSVGIAVNEQFF
TRBV4-2,TRBJ1-1,CASSPTEGTEAFF
TRBV16,TRBJ1-1,CASSQSLNTEAFF
TRBV27,TRBJ1-1,CASSFRGTEAFF
TRBV19,TRBJ1-5,CASQGQAGSNQPQHF
TRBV9,TRBJ1-6,CASSDAVGFSPLHF
TRBV7-2,TRBJ1-1,CASSLGGTVNTEAFF
TRBV29-1,TRBJ1-1,CSASGQPNTEAFF
TRBV9,TRBJ2-5,CASSPQETQYF
TRBV7-9,TRBJ2-3,CASSASGSTDTQYF
TRBV6-5,TRBJ2-3,CASTDQGAGTDTQYF
TRBV11-2,TRBJ2-1,CASSLEDWGVNEQFF
TRBV5-1,TRBJ2-3,CASSPGLGTESQDTQYF
TRBV30,TRBJ1-1,CAWSQEMNTEAFF
TRBV27,TRBJ2-5,CASSPFITRRETQYF
TRBV6-5,TRBJ2-7,CASSYSSRGVYEQYF
TRBV10-3,TRBJ2-7,CAISESSEQYF
TRBV5-1,TRBJ2-3,CASSLWWASGTSTDTQYF